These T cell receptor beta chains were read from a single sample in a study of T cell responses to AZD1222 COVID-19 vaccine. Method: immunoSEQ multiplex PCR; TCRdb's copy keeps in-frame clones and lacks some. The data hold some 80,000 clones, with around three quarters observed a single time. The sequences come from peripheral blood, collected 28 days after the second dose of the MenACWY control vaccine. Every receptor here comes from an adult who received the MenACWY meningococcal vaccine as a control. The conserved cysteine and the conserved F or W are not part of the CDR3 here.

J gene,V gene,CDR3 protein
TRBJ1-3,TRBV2,ASSERDLRGNTIY
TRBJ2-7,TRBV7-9,ASSMGKTGTLNYEQY
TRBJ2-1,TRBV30,AWSALGLARYNEQF
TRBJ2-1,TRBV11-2,ASSLDLGGEQF
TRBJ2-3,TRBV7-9,ASSPPLGAPTDTQY
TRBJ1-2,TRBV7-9,ASSLGRTVDSYT
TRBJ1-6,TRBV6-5,ASSYRTGNRSPLH
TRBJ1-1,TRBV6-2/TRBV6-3,ASSYSGLGAEAF
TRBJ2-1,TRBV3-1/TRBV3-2,ASSQDRASGGPGYNEQF
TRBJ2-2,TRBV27,ASSIYPGRQGPGTGELF
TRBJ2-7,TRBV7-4,ADDRDFRYEQY
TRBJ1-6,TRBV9,ASSAGTSRTGSPLH
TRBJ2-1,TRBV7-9,ASSLDASSYNEQF
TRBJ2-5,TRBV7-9,ASSDSSETQY
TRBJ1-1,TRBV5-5,ASSPISGHISAEAF
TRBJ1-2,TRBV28,ASTGQGRARYT
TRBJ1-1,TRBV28,ASSLWTGKNTEAF
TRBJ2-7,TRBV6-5,ASSPASVADEQY
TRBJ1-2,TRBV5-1,ASSSEGQGGTYGYT
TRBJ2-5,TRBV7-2,ASSSGLAEGETQY
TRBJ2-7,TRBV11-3,ASPDQNRVPSSYEQY
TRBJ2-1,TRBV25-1,ASSEYRIGDEQF
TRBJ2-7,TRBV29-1,SVSMTGGRVEQY
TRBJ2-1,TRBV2,ASRPGFLGVEQF
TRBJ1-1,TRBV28,ASKPIRVFVNTEAF
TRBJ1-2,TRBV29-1,SVEDRAGVGGYT
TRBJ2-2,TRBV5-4,ASSFTAGAGELF
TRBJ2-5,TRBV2,ASEQGKLETQY
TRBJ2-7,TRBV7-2,ASSLFQSRDYEQY
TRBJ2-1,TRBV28,ASTRDRGRNEQF
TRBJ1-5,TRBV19,ASSMSGAREPQH
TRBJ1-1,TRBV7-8,ASSHYDRAPEAF
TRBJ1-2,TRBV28,ASAEAYSYGYT
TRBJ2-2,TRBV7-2,ASSLEGGWSTGELF
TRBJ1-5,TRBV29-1,SVNSSRGFRAYSNQPQH
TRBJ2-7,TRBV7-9,ASSRIDGTYSYEQY
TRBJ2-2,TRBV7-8,ASSRGLAGPPNTGELF
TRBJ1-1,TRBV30,AWSRKANTEAF
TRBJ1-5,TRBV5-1,ASSLDSFSNQPQH
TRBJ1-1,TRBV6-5,ASSYSGGRGAF
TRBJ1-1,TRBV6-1,ASSETGPGWAF